The clone carrying this T cell receptor (beta chain) appeared a few times. TCRdb itself ran the RT-PCR reads through MiXCR, one entry per CDR3 protein. The table lists hundreds of thousands of distinct CDR3 sequences, 12% to 15% of them singletons, with roughly 4% in the top ten. Germline V CDR1 and CDR2: SGHTA, FQGNSA. The CDR3 is 14 residues long. The V and J ends lost 5 bases and 6 bases respectively, with 16 bases between them. The sequenced material came from memory CD4+ T cells from blood. The source is a female donor in good health, serving as a healthy control. The chain employs TRBV7-2 and TRBJ1-2; D perhaps matches TRBD1 (5 bases). Written as DNA, the CDR3 is TGTGCCAGCAGCCCAAGCCGCAGGGAGAATGGCTACACCTTC. It encodes CASSPSRRENGYTF.